The next 24 T cell receptor beta chains were all read from a single sample in a study of OX40 agonist ivuxolimab in advanced cancers. The method was immunoSEQ multiplex PCR; TCRdb's version includes in-frame clones alone and lacks a portion of them. The table includes around 41,000 clones, around four fifths detected once. The source was CD4+ or CD8+ T cells sorted from blood, collected in a trial of the OX40 agonist ivuxolimab. These receptors all stem from an adult with an advanced solid tumor such as melanoma, head and neck, liver or kidney cancer.

The chain combines TRBV11-2 with TRBJ2-6; 8 nucleotides agree with TRBD1. J was trimmed by 4 bases and V by 8 bases; bases with no gene match: 13. This CDR3 is 17 amino acids long. The germline V gene encodes CDR1 SGHAT and CDR2 FQNNGV. The CDR3 DNA reads as TGTGCCAGCGGTCCCAGGGGGCGCGGTACAGGGGCCAACGTCCTGACTTTC. Its protein product is CASGPRGRGTGANVLTF. Supplemented by reference TRBV11-2 and TRBJ2-6, the full variable domain reads EAGVAQSPRYKIIEKRQSVAFWCNPISGHATLYWYQQILGQGPKLLIQFQNNGVVDDSQLPKDRFSAERLKGVDSTLKIQPAKLEDSAVYLCASGPRGRGTGANVLTFGAGSRLTVL.

The V and J genes are TRBV28 and TRBJ1-5, with D unclear. V lost 6 bases, J lost 3 bases, and 6 bases lay in between. Germline CDR1 is MDHEN and CDR2 is SYDVKM. The CDR3 is made up of 12 amino acids. DNA of the CDR3: TGTGCCAGCAGCGAAAACAATCAGCCCCAGCATTTT. The encoded protein is CASSENNQPQHF.

The chain recombines TRBV10-3 with TRBJ1-6, with 9 bases lining up with TRBD1. Trimming cost V 2 bases and J 8 bases; bases outside gene matches: 7. CDR3 length: 16 residues. The germline gives CDR1 ENHRY, CDR2 SYGVKD. CDR3 sequence reads: CAISEPRGQGDSPLHF. The CDR3, as DNA: TGTGCCATCAGTGAGCCGAGGGGACAGGGTGATTCACCCCTCCACTTT.

This chain uses TRBV28 with TRBJ1-5, with D possibly being TRBD1 (6 bases). CDR1 is MDHEN, CDR2 SYDVKM, per germline. Deletions cut 10 bases from V and 8 bases from J, with 15 bases between. The CDR3 extends over 12 amino acids. In nucleotides, the CDR3 is TGTGCCACGGTGGGGGGCCGCGAGCCCCAGCATTTT. Its translation: CATVGGREPQHF.

The table lists this clone with a few counts. The chain employs TRBV5-1 and TRBJ1-1; D remains unclear. Deletions cut 1 base from V and 5 bases from J, with 9 bases between. The germline CDR1 and CDR2 sequences are SGHRS and YFSETQ. The CDR3 runs to 13 residues. CDR3 residues: CASSLTGRTEAFF. The CDR3 DNA sequence: TGCGCCAGCAGCTTGACGGGCCGGACTGAAGCTTTCTTT.

This clone showed up just once. V and J are TRBV23-1 and TRBJ2-5, with D possibly matching TRBD1 (5 bases). TRBV23-1 is recorded as an ORF, its role being uncertain. This CDR3 is built from 18 residues. V lost 2 bases, J lost 3 bases, and 22 bases lay in between. The chain's CDR3 is CASSQKVGQGSSEETQYF. For the CDR3, the DNA is TGCGCCAGCAGTCAAAAAGTAGGGCAGGGTTCGAGTGAAGAGACCCAGTACTTC.

V and J are TRBV19 and TRBJ2-3; D is perhaps TRBD2 (6 bases). The V end lost 6 bases, the J end lost 8 bases, and 18 bases lay between the germline ends. The germline CDR1 and CDR2 sequences are LNHDA and SQIVND (reference sequence). This CDR3 contains 14 residues. The CDR3 DNA sequence: TGTGCCAGTAGACGGAGGGACCCAGCTGGTACGCAGTATTTT. Its translation is CASRRRDPAGTQYF.

This clone was found once. This rearrangement joins TRBV28 to TRBJ1-4; 10 nucleotides agree with TRBD1. Trimming cost V 5 bases and J 10 bases; bases outside gene matches: 10. CDR3 length equals 15 residues. Germline V gene sequence: CDR1 MDHEN, CDR2 SYDVKM. The CDR3, as DNA: TGTGCCAGCAGTGTCGCGACAGGGGGCTATTTAAAACTGTTTTTT. Protein sequence: CASSVATGGYLKLFF.

This chain links TRBV6-5 with TRBJ1-2; maybe TRBD1 (6 bases). V lost 5 bases, J lost 3 bases, and 10 bases lay in between. Germline V gene sequence: CDR1 MNHEY, CDR2 SVGAGI. This CDR3 region has 13 residues. CDR3 amino acids: CASSRGGHYGYTF. The CDR3 DNA sequence: TGTGCCAGCAGTAGGGGGGGCCACTATGGCTACACCTTC.

V gene TRBV7-2 combines with J gene TRBJ2-3, with 9 bases matching TRBD2. The V segment lost 5 bases and the J segment 10 bases; nucleotides outside the gene matches: 7. The CDR3 spans 13 residues. Germline V lookup: CDR1 SGHTA, CDR2 FQGNSA. The CDR3 reads CASSGLAGAAQYF. As DNA, the CDR3 is TGTGCCAGCAGCGGGTTAGCGGGAGCGGCGCAGTATTTT. The full variable domain, completed using reference TRBV7-2 and TRBJ2-3, is GAGVSQSPSNKVTEKGKDVELRCDPISGHTALYWYRQSLGQGLEFLIYFQGNSAPDKSGLPSDRFSAERTGGSVSTLTIQRTQQEDSAVYLCASSGLAGAAQYFGPGTRLTVL.

The chain employs TRBV3-1 (or the pseudogene TRBV3-2) and TRBJ2-7, with D perhaps matching TRBD1 (6 bases). V lost 5 bases to trimming and J lost 12 bases, with 8 bases between them. Germline-derived CDR1 and CDR2 are LGHDT and YNNKEL (reference sequence). This CDR3 region has 9 residues. In nucleotides, the CDR3 is TGTGCCAGCAGCAAAGGGGGGTACTTC. Amino acid sequence: CASSKGGYF.

The chain employs TRBV10-3 and TRBJ2-7; 8 bases agree with TRBD2. This CDR3 is 14 amino acids long. Trimming removed 5 bases from V and 3 bases from J; junction bases left unmatched: 6. Germline lookup yields CDR1 ENHRY and CDR2 SYGVKD. The CDR3 reads CAISSTAGGYEQYF. CDR3 coding DNA: TGTGCCATCAGTTCAACCGCGGGGGGCTACGAGCAGTACTTC.

The rearrangement links TRBV9 to TRBJ2-3; D unresolved. V shed 4 bases and J shed 6 bases, with 15 bases lying between them. Germline V lookup: CDR1 SGDLS, CDR2 YYNGEE. This CDR3 has 14 residues. The CDR3 DNA follows: TGTGCCAGCAGCCAACGAGTAGCCGAGGATACGCAGTATTTT. Amino acids: CASSQRVAEDTQYF.

This rearrangement joins TRBV7-2 to TRBJ1-1; TRBD1 agrees at 7 bases. Germline lookup yields CDR1 SGHTA and CDR2 FQGNSA. With V trimmed by 6 bases and J by 1 base, 5 bases remained unmatched. This CDR3 region has 14 residues. CDR3 sequence reads: CASRWTGRNTEAFF. As DNA, the CDR3 is TGTGCCAGCAGATGGACAGGCCGGAACACTGAAGCTTTCTTT. The full variable domain, rest sourced from reference TRBV7-2 and TRBJ1-1, is GAGVSQSPSNKVTEKGKDVELRCDPISGHTALYWYRQSLGQGLEFLIYFQGNSAPDKSGLPSDRFSAERTGGSVSTLTIQRTQQEDSAVYLCASRWTGRNTEAFFGQGTRLTVV.

This sequence joins TRBV30 and TRBJ1-4, with TRBD1 identical over 10 bases. The V segment lost 2 bases and the J segment 5 bases; nucleotides outside the gene matches: 2. The germline V gene has CDR1 GTSNPN and CDR2 SVGIG (reference sequence). The CDR3 runs to 14 residues. The chain's CDR3 is CAWSRTGGNEKLFF. Here the CDR3 DNA reads TGTGCCTGGAGTAGGACAGGGGGGAATGAAAAACTGTTTTTT.

The CDR3: CASSLGGSEAFF. Here the CDR3 DNA reads TGTGCCAGCAGCCTTGGGGGGTCTGAAGCTTTCTTT. This rearrangement joins TRBV7-2 to TRBJ1-1, with D possibly matching TRBD1 (5 bases). This CDR3 comprises 12 residues. Trimming took 5 bases from V and 6 from J, leaving 10 bases between them. The germline CDR1 and CDR2 sequences are SGHTA and FQGNSA. Filled out from reference TRBV7-2 and TRBJ1-1, the complete variable domain reads GAGVSQSPSNKVTEKGKDVELRCDPISGHTALYWYRQSLGQGLEFLIYFQGNSAPDKSGLPSDRFSAERTGGSVSTLTIQRTQQEDSAVYLCASSLGGSEAFFGQGTRLTVV.

The J gene is TRBJ2-7, the V gene TRBV11-1; no firm D call. CDR1 and CDR2 from the germline V gene are SGHAT and FQDESV (reference sequence). This CDR3 contains 14 residues. The V gene lost 5 bases and the J gene lost 1 base, with 12 bases spanning the gap. The CDR3 protein is CASSMDPISYEQYF. The CDR3 DNA reads TGTGCCAGCAGCATGGACCCAATTTCCTACGAGCAGTACTTC.

This clone came up once. The CDR3 nucleotides read TGTGCCAGCAGCACAACGTGGGGGCTTGGCTACACCTTC. Amino acids: CASSTTWGLGYTF. This chain links TRBV9 with TRBJ1-2, with D possibly being TRBD1 (6 bases). Trimming shortened V by 4 bases and J by 7 bases, and 14 bases separated the two germline ends. There are 13 residues in the CDR3. CDR1 SGDLS and CDR2 YYNGEE come from the germline V gene.

This rearrangement joins TRBV20-1 to TRBJ2-7; D remains ambiguous. Trimming cost V 8 bases and J 5 bases, with 13 bases left between them. CDR1 is DFQATT and CDR2 is SNEGSKA in the germline V gene (reference sequence). The CDR3 contains 11 residues. The CDR3 DNA is TGCAGTAGTCCTACTGGCGACGAGCAGTACTTC. Translation gives CSSPTGDEQYF.

The chain employs TRBV29-1 and TRBJ2-7; the D gene is possibly TRBD1 (5 bases). V was trimmed by 4 bases and J by 7 bases, leaving 14 bases between them. The CDR3 extends over 12 amino acids. CDR1 is SQVTM, CDR2 ANQGSEA, per germline. Here the CDR3 DNA reads TGCAGCGTTGCGTGGGGCGTAGGGGAGCAGTACTTC. Protein: CSVAWGVGEQYF.

This rearrangement joins TRBV6-6 to TRBJ1-1; D call uncertain. Per the germline V gene, CDR1 is MNHNY and CDR2 is SVGAGI (reference sequence). V lost 6 bases to trimming and J lost 1 base, with 9 bases between them. This CDR3 contains 13 residues. The CDR3 coding sequence is TGTGCCAGCAGCGGTGGGGAGAACACTGAAGCTTTCTTT. Protein product: CASSGGENTEAFF.

This chain uses TRBV9 with TRBJ2-3; 11 nucleotides match TRBD2. This CDR3 contains 20 residues. Germline V lookup: CDR1 SGDLS, CDR2 YYNGEE. Losses at the gene ends were 4 bases for V and 4 bases for J; bases not matched to a gene: 20. This CDR3 reads CASSIVAGGTLDGSADTQYF. The DNA of the CDR3 is TGTGCCAGCAGCATCGTAGCGGGAGGGACCCTAGATGGGTCTGCAGATACGCAGTATTTT.

The chain uses TRBV4-1 and TRBJ1-1; the D is unclear. The V gene's germline CDR1 is MGHRA and CDR2 YSYEKL. The CDR3 totals 15 residues. Trimming took 4 bases from V and 2 from J, leaving 14 bases between them. CDR3 residues: CASSRPTWGNTEAFF. CDR3 nucleotides: TGCGCCAGCAGCCGCCCGACTTGGGGAAACACTGAAGCTTTCTTT.

The genes are TRBV28 and TRBJ2-7; D possibly corresponds to TRBD1 (7 bases). The CDR3 has 13 amino acids. V was trimmed by 4 bases and J by 7 bases, leaving 14 bases between them. Germline V CDR1 and CDR2: MDHEN, SYDVKM. CDR3 protein: CASSSAGGKEQYF. CDR3 bases: TGTGCCAGCAGTTCGGCAGGGGGGAAGGAGCAGTACTTC.